What follows are 7 T cell receptor beta chains derived from one specimen sequenced in a study of regulatory T cells in long-lasting Graves disease. As for time point: newly diagnosed GD, antithyroid drugs for less than 3 months. Construction of the TCR library relied on RNA isolated from PBMCs. Investigators prepared the TCR beta libraries by applying iRepertoire HTBI primers and Arm-PCR of CDR3 regions. TCRdb reanalysed the multiplex PCR reads using MiXCR and keeps one entry per CDR3 protein. Of 510,000 or so distinct CDR3 sequences listed, around 12% are singletons. These data also featured in a second study, about T cells in Graves' hyperthyroidism and ophthalmopathy.

Sequences were derived from peripheral blood mononuclear cells (PBMCs), sampled at new diagnosis, from a patient treated with antithyroid drugs. The receptor source for this set is a woman in her 30s with Graves disease.

The chain carries TRBV30 and TRBJ2-7, with D possibly TRBD1 on 6 matching bases. The germline gives CDR1 GTSNPN, CDR2 SVGIG (reference sequence). CDR3 length: 14 amino acids. V lost 5 bases, J lost 5 bases, and 19 bases lay in between. CDR3 amino acids: CAWDQGPWGNEQYF. CDR3 sequence (DNA): TGTGCCTGGGACCAGGGGCCCTGGGGTAACGAGCAGTACTTC.

This clonotype was observed at least ten times. The rearrangement joins TRBV6-2 or TRBV6-3 to TRBJ2-1, with a weak D call TRBD1 (6 bases). The J call may be mistaken, given a closer DNA end match to TRBJ2-5. Germline CDR1 and CDR2: MNHEY and SVGEGT. This CDR3 has 15 residues. CDR3 amino acids: CASSEIGGGEKTQYF. The CDR3 nucleotides are TGTGCCAGCAGTGAAATTGGTGGGGGCGAGAAGACCCAGTACTTC.

This clonotype was seen a few times. V is TRBV12-3 or TRBV12-4 and J is TRBJ2-7; 12 bases fit TRBD2. CDR3 length: 15 amino acids. Germline trimming cut 3 bases from V and 5 bases from J; bases unmatched to any gene: 5. Here the CDR3 reads CASSFRGLAGNEQYF. DNA of the CDR3: TGTGCCAGCAGTTTTAGGGGACTAGCGGGTAACGAGCAGTACTTC.

This clonotype was counted ten times or more. This chain connects TRBV2 to TRBJ2-7; 9 positions match TRBD2. V lost 7 bases and J lost 0; bases outside the gene matches: 7. The CDR3 contains 15 residues. Germline V gives CDR1 SNHLY, CDR2 FYNNEI. For the CDR3, the DNA is TGTGCCAGCACGAGGACTAGCGCGAGCTCCTACGAGCAGTACTTC. It specifies CASTRTSASSYEQYF. Drawing the rest from reference TRBV2 and TRBJ2-7, the complete variable domain is EPEVTQTPSHQVTQMGQEVILRCVPISNHLYFYWYRQILGQKVEFLVSFYNNEISEKSEIFDDQFSVERPDGSNFTLKIRSTKLEDSAMYFCASTRTSASSYEQYFGPGTRLTVT.

This clonotype was recorded many times. As DNA, the CDR3 is TGTGCCAGCAGTCCCGGGACAGGGGTATTTCGGGGGAATTCACCCCTCCACTTT. It codes for CASSPGTGVFRGNSPLHF. The J gene is TRBJ1-6, the V gene TRBV6-1, with TRBD1 matching over 10 bases. Germline CDR1 and CDR2: MNHNS and SASEGT. After removal of 5 bases from V and 7 bases from J, the junction contained 14 bases not matched to a gene. This CDR3 region has 18 residues.

This clonotype was seen many times. The chain has TRBV2 and TRBJ1-5; unclear D gene. Trimming cost V 1 base and J 4 bases, with 11 bases left between them. The CDR3 contains 15 residues. Germline CDR1 SNHLY, CDR2 FYNNEI. CDR3 nucleotide sequence: TGTGCCAGCAGTGAAGGTAGCAGGCTTAATCAGCCCCAGCATTTT. The encoded protein is CASSEGSRLNQPQHF. Looking up the rest from reference TRBV2 and TRBJ1-5 gives the full variable domain: EPEVTQTPSHQVTQMGQEVILRCVPISNHLYFYWYRQILGQKVEFLVSFYNNEISEKSEIFDDQFSVERPDGSNFTLKIRSTKLEDSAMYFCASSEGSRLNQPQHFGDGTRLSIL.

This clonotype occurred many times. The chain links TRBV18 to TRBJ1-3; 7 nucleotides align to TRBD1. This CDR3 spans 16 amino acids. In germline, CDR1 is KGHSH, CDR2 LQKENI. V lost 3 bases to trimming and J lost 0 bases; unmatched junction nucleotides: 5. Here the CDR3 reads CASSPSRDSSGNTIYF. The CDR3 DNA is TGTGCCAGCTCACCCTCCCGGGACAGCTCTGGAAACACCATATATTTT.